This TCR beta chain originates from a study of OX40 agonist ivuxolimab in advanced cancers. V lost 5 bases to trimming and J lost 7 bases, with 12 bases between them. There are 13 residues in the CDR3. CDR1 LNHDA and CDR2 SQIVND come from the germline V gene (reference sequence). Profiling relied on immunoSEQ multiplex PCR, and the TCRdb table lists in-frame clones only, not all of them. The data contain some 40,000 clones, around 93% of them singletons. The chain carries TRBV19 and TRBJ2-1; weak D call: TRBD2 (6 bases). This receptor was identified in an adult with an advanced solid tumor such as melanoma, head and neck, liver or kidney cancer. The source was CD4+ or CD8+ T cells sorted from blood, collected in a trial of the OX40 agonist ivuxolimab. The CDR3 sequence is CASSPGSGNEQFF. DNA of the CDR3: TGTGCCAGTAGTCCCGGGAGTGGGAATGAGCAGTTCTTC.